The rows below give T cell receptor beta chains drawn from one sample of a study of T cell responses to AZD1222 COVID-19 vaccine. The table came from immunoSEQ multiplex PCR; TCRdb's copy has only in-frame clones and leaves some out. The table lists about 150,000 clones, approximately 88% of them singletons. The material sequenced was peripheral blood, taken on day 0 of AZD1222 vaccination. The source of these receptors is an adult in good health. The CDR3 runs from the conserved cysteine through the conserved F or W. D genes are given only for firm matches. A clone size is listed for some rows: how often the clone was seen (once, few, many), or a class if it is expanded.

clone size: .
D gene: TRBD1
J gene: TRBJ2-2
V gene: TRBV5-1
CDR3 DNA: TGCGCCAGCAGCTTACAGGGGCCGAACACCGGGGAGCTGTTTTTT
CDR3 protein: CASSLQGPNTGELFF

clone size: .
D gene: TRBD2
J gene: TRBJ2-5
V gene: TRBV6-2/TRBV6-3
CDR3 DNA: TGTGCCAGCAGTCCGGGGGAGGGAATGGCCCAGTACTTC
CDR3 protein: CASSPGEGMAQYF

clone size: .
D gene: .
J gene: TRBJ1-2
V gene: TRBV3-1/TRBV3-2
CDR3 DNA: TGTGCCAGCAGCCAGCGAAATCAGGGGTATGGCTACACCTTC
CDR3 protein: CASSQRNQGYGYTF

clone size: .
D gene: TRBD2
J gene: TRBJ2-5
V gene: TRBV3-1/TRBV3-2
CDR3 DNA: TGTGCCAGCAGCCGAAGGACTAGCGGGAGAAAAGAGACCCAGTACTTC
CDR3 protein: CASSRRTSGRKETQYF

clone size: .
D gene: .
J gene: TRBJ2-1
V gene: TRBV12-3/TRBV12-4
CDR3 DNA: TGTGCCAGCAGTTCAGGGGGGAGCGGGTCGCAGTTCTTC
CDR3 protein: CASSSGGSGSQFF

clone size: .
D gene: .
J gene: TRBJ1-2
V gene: TRBV28
CDR3 DNA: TGTGCCAGCAGTGAGGGGGTCTATGGCTACACCTTC
CDR3 protein: CASSEGVYGYTF

clone size: .
D gene: .
J gene: TRBJ2-7
V gene: TRBV19
CDR3 DNA: TGTGCCAGTACCCCTACAGGGTCCTACGAGCAGTACTTC
CDR3 protein: CASTPTGSYEQYF

clone size: .
D gene: .
J gene: TRBJ1-6
V gene: TRBV7-2
CDR3 DNA: TGTGCCAGCAGCTTCTGGGATAATTCACCCCTCCACTTT
CDR3 protein: CASSFWDNSPLHF

clone size: .
D gene: .
J gene: TRBJ2-7
V gene: TRBV20-1
CDR3 DNA: TGCAGTGCTCGGGTGGCCCTCGAGCAGTACTTC
CDR3 protein: CSARVALEQYF

clone size: .
D gene: .
J gene: TRBJ1-3
V gene: TRBV7-9
CDR3 DNA: TGTGCCAGCAGCTTAGCGGGCCCCTCTGGAAACACCATATATTTT
CDR3 protein: CASSLAGPSGNTIYF

clone size: .
D gene: .
J gene: TRBJ2-7
V gene: TRBV18
CDR3 DNA: TGTGCCAGCTCACTCTCCTACGAGCAGTACTTC
CDR3 protein: CASSLSYEQYF

clone size: .
D gene: .
J gene: TRBJ2-3
V gene: TRBV13
CDR3 DNA: TGTGCCAGCAGCTCCCAGGCGGATACGCAGTATTTT
CDR3 protein: CASSSQADTQYF

clone size: .
D gene: TRBD1
J gene: TRBJ2-7
V gene: TRBV7-9
CDR3 DNA: TGTGCCAGCGCAAGACCGGGACAGGGATGGGACGAGCAGTACTTC
CDR3 protein: CASARPGQGWDEQYF

clone size: .
D gene: .
J gene: TRBJ1-1
V gene: TRBV12-3/TRBV12-4
CDR3 DNA: TGTGCCAGCAGTTTATCCCGGGGTAAGGCTTTCTTT
CDR3 protein: CASSLSRGKAFF

clone size: few
D gene: .
J gene: TRBJ2-2
V gene: TRBV19
CDR3 DNA: TGTGCCAGTGCCTCCTACACCGGGGAGCTGTTTTTT
CDR3 protein: CASASYTGELFF

clone size: .
D gene: .
J gene: TRBJ1-1
V gene: TRBV21-1
CDR3 DNA: TGTGCCAGCAGCAAAGTTCGGGCAGGGAACACTGAAGCTTTCTTT
CDR3 protein: CASSKVRAGNTEAFF

clone size: .
D gene: TRBD1
J gene: TRBJ1-6
V gene: TRBV7-9
CDR3 DNA: TGTGCCAGCAGCTTAGCGGGACAGGGGTCCTCACCCCTCCACTTT
CDR3 protein: CASSLAGQGSSPLHF